The following is a T cell receptor beta chain sequence with its context. There is no known antigen for this receptor. No clone much larger than this one lies a single base away; base qualities are absent. The sample comes from a study of ipilimumab plus nivolumab after autologous stem cell transplantation (dated by TCRdb to 2020 to 2023). Broadly, across the study: The median number of doses received by trial patients was 4 to 6 for ipilimumab and fewer than 10 for nivolumab. The intent-to-treat population of the trial consisted of under 40 patients. Both primary refractory and relapsed disease were represented in the DLBCL cohort, where 18-month progression-free survival was approximately 86% and 30%, respectively. Patients undergoing autologous transplant for high-risk diffuse large B cell lymphoma, mature T cell lymphoma, or multiple myeloma were enrolled in the trial. Overall results and qualifications from the work: Combined checkpoint inhibition appeared tolerable as post-transplant consolidation, according to the authors' conclusion. The authors stated that profiles of the T cell receptor repertoire, regulatory T cell phenotype and gut microbiota provided a biologic rationale for studying this approach further.

Checkpoint therapy was initiated 14 to 28 days after autologous transplant, and ipilimumab was administered at 1 mg/kg intravenously on day 1 of selected weeks. Patients received nivolumab at 3 mg/kg intravenously on day 1 of weeks 1, 4, 7, 10, and every two weeks through week 26. The study was a Phase Ib clinical trial testing combined checkpoint inhibition with ipilimumab and nivolumab as consolidation after autologous stem cell transplantation. The library was produced with the immunoSEQ multiplex PCR assay. TCRdb's version of the immuneACCESS table is confined to in-frame rearrangements and falls short of the full clone set. An unresolved V gene accounts for under half of the shortfall where checked; the remainder is of unknown origin. The sample contains over 75,000 clones, about 83% of them found a single time. Around 2% of the sample is taken by the ten largest. Per the germline V gene, LGHNA is the CDR1 and YSLEER is the CDR2. V is reduced by 1 base and J by 4 bases, leaving a spacing of 13 bases between them. The CDR3, from cysteine to phenylalanine, totals 15 residues. Only the CDR3 portion is preserved as DNA: 45 bases, with reading frame beginning at the first base.

The sample here was PBMCs, taken in a trial of ipilimumab plus nivolumab as post-transplant consolidation. The V gene is TRBV4-3 and the J gene is TRBJ1-2; tentative D gene TRBD1, with 6 bases matching. This clonotype originated in a male donor with diffuse large B-cell lymphoma. Here is the DNA: TGCGCCAGCAGCCAAGGTCAGGGGATTCCCTATGGCTACACCTTC. Translated, this gives CASSQGQGIPYGYTF.